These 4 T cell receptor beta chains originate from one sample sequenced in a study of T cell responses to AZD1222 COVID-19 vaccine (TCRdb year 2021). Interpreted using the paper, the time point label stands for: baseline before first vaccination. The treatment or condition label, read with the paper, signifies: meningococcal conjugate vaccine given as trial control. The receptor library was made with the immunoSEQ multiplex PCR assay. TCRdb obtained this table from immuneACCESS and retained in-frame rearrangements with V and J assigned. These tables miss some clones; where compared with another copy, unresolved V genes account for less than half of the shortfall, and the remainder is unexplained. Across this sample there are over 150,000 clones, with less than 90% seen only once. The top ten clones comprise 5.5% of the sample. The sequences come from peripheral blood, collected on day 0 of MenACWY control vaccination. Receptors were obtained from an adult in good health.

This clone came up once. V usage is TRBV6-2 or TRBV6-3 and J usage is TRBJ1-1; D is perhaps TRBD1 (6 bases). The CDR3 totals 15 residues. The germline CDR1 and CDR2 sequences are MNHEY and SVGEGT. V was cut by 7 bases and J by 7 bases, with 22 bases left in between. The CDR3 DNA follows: TGTGCCAGCACCCCACCACCCGACAGGTCTTATGAAGCTTTCTTT. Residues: CASTPPPDRSYEAFF.

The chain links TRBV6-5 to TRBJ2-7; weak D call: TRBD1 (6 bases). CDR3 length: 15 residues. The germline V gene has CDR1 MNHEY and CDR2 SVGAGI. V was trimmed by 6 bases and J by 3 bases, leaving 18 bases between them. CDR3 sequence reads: CASRGDRHFIYEQYF. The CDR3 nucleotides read TGTGCCAGCAGGGGAGACAGGCACTTTATCTACGAGCAGTACTTC.

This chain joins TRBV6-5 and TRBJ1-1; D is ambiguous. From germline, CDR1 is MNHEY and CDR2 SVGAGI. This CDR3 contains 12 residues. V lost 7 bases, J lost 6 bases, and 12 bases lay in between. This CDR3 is CASTHSGPEAFF. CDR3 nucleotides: TGTGCCAGCACACATTCTGGCCCTGAAGCTTTCTTT.

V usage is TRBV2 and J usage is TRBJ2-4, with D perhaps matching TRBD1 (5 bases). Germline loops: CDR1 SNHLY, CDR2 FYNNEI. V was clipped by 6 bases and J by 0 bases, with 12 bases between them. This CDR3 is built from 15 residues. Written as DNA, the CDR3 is TGTGCCAGCAGAAGACAGACTCTAGCCAAAAACATTCAGTACTTC. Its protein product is CASRRQTLAKNIQYF.